This TCR beta chain was sequenced in a study of T cell responses to AZD1222 COVID-19 vaccine. Germline values: CDR1 MNHEY, CDR2 SMNVEV (reference sequence). Trimming removed 8 bases at V and 5 bases at J, with 9 bases between. There are 11 residues in the CDR3. Assay used: immunoSEQ multiplex PCR; TCRdb lists only in-frame clones, some missing. Among 110,000 to 150,000 clones listed, 85% to 95% were seen once. The TCR comes from an adult in good health. The chain links TRBV27 to TRBJ2-5, with D unresolved. This specimen was peripheral blood, taken on day 0 of AZD1222 vaccination. CDR3 sequence reads: CASGFGETQYF. As DNA, the CDR3 is TGTGCCAGCGGGTTTGGGGAGACCCAGTACTTC.